This TCR beta chain appears in the sequencing data of a study of relationships among human T cell subsets. The T cell receptor alpha and beta CDR3 regions were amplified from mRNA by semiquantitative ARM-PCR. ARM-PCR used tagged nested gene-specific primers, then communal superprimers for exponential amplification. TCRdb passed the multiplex PCR reads through MiXCR, listing each CDR3 protein once. Among some 5,400 distinct CDR3 sequences listed, around 62% were seen once. The CD8+ T cells came from negative anti-CD4 multisort bead selection followed by positive anti-CD8 selection. The CDR3 extends over 16 amino acids. V gave up 4 bases and J gave up 4 bases; unmatched junction bases: 7.

This chain connects TRBV12-3 or TRBV12-4 to TRBJ2-1; the match to TRBD2 covers 10 bases. Sequencing was done on a sample of CD8+ T cells sorted from blood. The source of this sequence is a man aged 35 to 55 in good health. In DNA, the CDR3 is TGTGCCAGCAGTTCCCCTAGCGGGAGCTTGTACAATGAGCAGTTCTTC. Translating gives CASSSPSGSLYNEQFF.